This TCR beta chain stems from a study of cytomegalovirus exposure and HLA in healthy donors. Findings and caveats of the study: A previous analysis found most TCR beta V segments productive roughly 87% or roughly 30% of the time. In a later analysis, several top co-occurrence clusters appeared linked to parvovirus B19, influenza, CMV and Epstein-Barr virus.

The donors (healthy individuals) were bone marrow donors. The PCR was carried out with 60 Vbeta primers and 13 Jbeta primers. Assay: immunoSEQ multiplex PCR; the TCRdb copy retains only in-frame clones and omits some. The repertoire includes about 190,000 clones, roughly four fifths of them detected once, and less than 4% sits in the top ten. This CDR3 spans 12 amino acids. The germline gives CDR1 SEHNR, CDR2 FQNEAQ (reference sequence). Concerning this clone: Its target is not known. The junction and the germline gene differ at one end; a read error may be behind it.

This clonotype was obtained from a woman aged 30 to 39 in good health and CMV-seropositive. The sample was PBMCs. J is TRBJ1-5 and V is TRBV7-9; D is uncertain. CDR3 amino acids: CSSSFERQPQHF. The CDR3 region has the DNA TGTTCCAGCAGCTTCGAGAGACAGCCCCAGCATTTT.